The following is a T cell receptor beta chain sequence with its context. What it recognizes is unknown. The V end lost 2 bases, the J end lost 6 bases, and 5 bases lay between the germline ends. The CDR3 spans 11 residues. Germline CDR1 DFQATT, CDR2 SNEGSKA (reference sequence). The source of the sample is a study of cytomegalovirus exposure and HLA in healthy donors. Study-level findings and limits: Among TCR sequences, most were rare, though some public TCRs appeared in many donors. What a later analysis showed was that several of the most significant clusters appeared linked to common viral pathogens.

The PCR employed 60 Vbeta primers together with 13 Jbeta primers. Profiling relied on immunoSEQ multiplex PCR, and the TCRdb table lists in-frame clones only, not all of them. The sample has about 120,000 clones; about 83% are singletons. At the time of sampling, donors were nominally healthy, though unrecorded immune exposures were likely. Specimen: PBMCs. The receptor comes from a woman aged 40 to 49 in good health and CMV-seropositive. This chain joins TRBV20-1 and TRBJ2-1, with D hard to call. CDR3 residues: CSARHGNEQFF. CDR3 DNA: TGCAGTGCTAGACACGGCAATGAGCAGTTCTTC.